The 7 T cell receptor beta chains reported below all come from one sample, sequenced in a study of T cells in Graves' hyperthyroidism and ophthalmopathy. The TCR beta CDR3 regions underwent amplification using RNA transcripts as the source. In the first-round RT-PCR of the TCR CDR3, the HTBI primer set was used. Each CDR3 protein gets one entry after TCRdb re-called the multiplex PCR reads with MiXCR. The repertoire consists of 500,000 or so distinct CDR3 sequences, with about a sixth occurring once and the leading ten covering 17%. Sequencing input: blood. All receptors come from a woman aged 18 to 35 with Graves' ophthalmopathy.

On this clonotype: A clone one base away is much larger, so this may be a read error. The chain is built from TRBV2 and TRBJ2-7; D gene uncertain. V was pared by 3 bases and J by 0 bases, with 6 bases between. The CDR3 is 13 residues long. Germline V gene lookup returns CDR1 SNHLY and CDR2 FYNNEI. In nucleotides, the CDR3 is TGTGCCAGCAGTGATGTTCGCTCCTACGAGCAGTACTTC. This encodes CASSDVRSYEQYF. Full variable domain (outside the CDR3, taken from reference TRBV2 and TRBJ2-7): EPEVTQTPSHQVTQMGQEVILRCVPISNHLYFYWYRQILGQKVEFLVSFYNNEISEKSEIFDDQFSVERPDGSNFTLKIRSTKLEDSAMYFCASSDVRSYEQYFGPGTRLTVT.

The rearrangement links TRBV6-2 or TRBV6-3 to TRBJ2-7; 7 positions match TRBD1. With 6 bases clipped from V and 3 bases from J, the junction kept 17 bases outside the gene matches. This CDR3 contains 17 residues. Germline V CDR1 and CDR2: MNHEY, SVGEGT. The CDR3 region has the DNA TGTGCCAGCAGATTCTACCTGGACAGGCCCGGCAGCTACGAGCAGTACTTC. This encodes CASRFYLDRPGSYEQYF.

This clonotype was found many times. CDR3 protein: CASSRDRDEKLFF. CDR3 nucleotide sequence: TGTGCCAGCAGCCGGGACAGGGATGAAAAACTGTTTTTT. The chain carries TRBV5-6 and TRBJ1-4; 9 bases fit TRBD1. Germline V CDR1 and CDR2: SGHDT, YYEEEE. There are 13 residues in the CDR3. Trimming at V came to 4 bases and at J to 6 bases, leaving 1 base not matched to a gene.

About this clonotype: This may stem from a read error, because a much larger clone lies one nucleotide away. The chain couples TRBV2 to TRBJ1-2; TRBD1 might be the D (6 bases). Germline-derived CDR1 and CDR2 are SNHLY and FYNNEI. The CDR3 has 15 residues. Trimming took 9 bases from V and 8 from J, leaving 25 bases between them. This CDR3 is CASRQAGYTMVGYTF. The DNA for the CDR3 is TGTGCCAGTAGACAGGCGGGTTATACTATGGTGGGCTACACCTTC.

This clonotype was seen repeatedly, ten times or more. The V call is TRBV7-2, the J call TRBJ2-5; 9 positions match TRBD2. CDR3 length: 15 amino acids. Losses at the gene ends were 5 bases for V and 3 bases for J; bases not matched to a gene: 7. Germline CDR1 is SGHTA and CDR2 is FQGNSA. The CDR3 reads CASSPLAGGKETQYF. For the CDR3, the DNA is TGTGCCAGCAGCCCCCTGGCGGGAGGGAAAGAGACCCAGTACTTC.

This clonotype came up many times. The chain is built from TRBV11-2 and TRBJ2-7; 10 bases agree with TRBD1. Per germline, CDR1 SGHAT and CDR2 FQNNGV. This CDR3 has 19 amino acids. The V segment lost 0 bases and the J segment 0 bases; nucleotides outside the gene matches: 11. The DNA for the CDR3 is TGTGCCAGCAGCTTAGATAGCGGGACAGGGGCTTTCAGCTCCTACGAGCAGTACTTC. It specifies CASSLDSGTGAFSSYEQYF. Based on the CDR3 plus reference TRBV11-2 and TRBJ2-7, the full variable domain is EAGVAQSPRYKIIEKRQSVAFWCNPISGHATLYWYQQILGQGPKLLIQFQNNGVVDDSQLPKDRFSAERLKGVDSTLKIQPAKLEDSAVYLCASSLDSGTGAFSSYEQYFGPGTRLTVT.

The table lists this clonotype with many counts. The chain uses TRBV7-6 and TRBJ1-5; 7 bases fit TRBD1. Losses at the gene ends were 5 bases for V and 3 bases for J; bases not matched to a gene: 4. Germline V lookup: CDR1 SGHVS, CDR2 FNYEAQ. This CDR3 has 14 residues. CDR3 nucleotide sequence: TGTGCCAGCAGCGCCGGGACAGCCAATCAGCCCCAGCATTTT. It yields the protein CASSAGTANQPQHF.